The rows below give T cell receptor beta chains drawn from one sample of a study of Graves' ophthalmopathy and Graves' hyperthyroidism. MiXCR, run by TCRdb on the multiplex PCR reads, gives a single entry per CDR3 protein. There are around 1.1 million distinct CDR3 sequences in the sample; about two fifths occur only once, and around 10% lies in the top ten. Specimen: peripheral blood or thyroid tissue (not recorded which). The receptor set was obtained from an adult man with Graves' hyperthyroidism. Each CDR3 is given with its conserved first and last residue.

v_call cdr3_aa
TRBV4-1 CASRRMTGGSYEQYF
TRBV10-3 CAIRLTGDASEQYF
TRBV15 CATSSDVQGRGNQPQHF
TRBV5-5 CASVRSGDKAFF
TRBV4-1 CASSQEGHFRAYEQYF
TRBV20-1 CSARDVRSTDTQYF
TRBV2 CASSPAPWFGELFF
TRBV28 CASSSPGLAGKGTYEQYF
TRBV4-3 CASSQDVRGYEQYF
TRBV10-2 CASSETLSYEQYF
TRBV29-1 CSVSGRHYEQYF
TRBV7-8 CASSLSTSGELFF
TRBV24-1 CATSAQGADGYTF
TRBV11-1 CASRKDINTGELFF
TRBV5-1 CASSLALGQGEGYTF
TRBV5-1 CASSPFAGATNEKLFF
TRBV9 CASSLGQFDIKLFF
TRBV7-9 CASSFQQDTEAFF
TRBV15 CATSWMDTQYF
TRBV7-9 CASSSGTSGGRETQYF
TRBV7-2 CASSLDGQGTEAFF
TRBV15 CATSLGANSPLHF
TRBV12-3/TRBV12-4 CASSWSQGAYEQYF
TRBV7-9 CASSRDRGYSGNTIYF
TRBV5-6 CATEKPQTYEQYF
TRBV12-3/TRBV12-4 CASRPQGANYGYTF
TRBV6-1 CASSPGEGAQYF
TRBV29-1 CSVAQGNTIYF
TRBV29-1 CSVEDRGTRDEKLFF
TRBV7-2 CASSQDEGEETQYF
TRBV29-1 CSVLRTVNTEAFF
TRBV18 CASSLPGLSSGNTIYF
TRBV20-1 CSARQVNTGELFF
TRBV20-1 CSATSRLAGIMNEQYF
TRBV12-3/TRBV12-4 CASSLVGQGRRETQYF
TRBV6-5 CASSRTGLENTF
TRBV7-9 CASRTSGEGYEQYF
TRBV20-1 CSARGTSDTGASNASPLHF
TRBV12-3/TRBV12-4 CASTPLASGIYEQYF
TRBV10-2 CASSGRDSSGYTF
TRBV7-9 CASIQTSGPLGRKYGYTF
TRBV7-8 CASSFSFTGIYGYTF
TRBV29-1 CSVAQGGGYTF
TRBV5-1 CASSQEPRVRMGTEAFF
TRBV7-2 CASSLTSSLQGAAVYEQYF
TRBV19 CASSPLLGMVGVGYTF
TRBV12-3/TRBV12-4 CASSLQGMNNQPQHF
TRBV7-9 CTSSGQFHYEQYF
TRBV12-3/TRBV12-4 CASSWRRYSQPQHF
TRBV13 CASVQGALPGELFF